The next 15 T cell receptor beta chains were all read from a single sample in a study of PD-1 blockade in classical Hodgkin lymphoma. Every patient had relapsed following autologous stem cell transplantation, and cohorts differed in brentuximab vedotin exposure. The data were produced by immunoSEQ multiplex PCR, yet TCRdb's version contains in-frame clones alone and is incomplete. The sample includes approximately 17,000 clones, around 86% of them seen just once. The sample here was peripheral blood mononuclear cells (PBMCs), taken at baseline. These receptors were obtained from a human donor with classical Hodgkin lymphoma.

This CDR3 is CASSARWGSTEAFF. As DNA, the CDR3 is TGTGCCAGCAGCGCACGATGGGGGAGCACTGAAGCTTTCTTT. This chain links TRBV9 with TRBJ1-1; TRBD1 is a possible D gene (5 bases). V gave up 3 bases and J gave up 4 bases, with 13 bases separating them. The CDR3 is made up of 14 amino acids. The germline V gene encodes CDR1 SGDLS and CDR2 YYNGEE.

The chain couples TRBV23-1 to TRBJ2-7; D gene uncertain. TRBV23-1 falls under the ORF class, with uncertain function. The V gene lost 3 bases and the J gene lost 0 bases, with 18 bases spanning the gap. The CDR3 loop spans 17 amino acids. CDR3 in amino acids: CASSHSRARTDSYEQYF. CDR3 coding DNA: TGCGCCAGCAGTCACAGCCGCGCCCGGACGGACTCCTACGAGCAGTACTTC.

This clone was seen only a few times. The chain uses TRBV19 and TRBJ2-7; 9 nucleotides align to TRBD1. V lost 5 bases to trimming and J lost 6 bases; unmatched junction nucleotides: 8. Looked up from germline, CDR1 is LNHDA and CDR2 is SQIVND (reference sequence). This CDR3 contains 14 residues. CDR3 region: CASSVRQGQGEQYF. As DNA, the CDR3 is TGTGCCAGTAGTGTACGACAGGGACAGGGCGAGCAGTACTTC. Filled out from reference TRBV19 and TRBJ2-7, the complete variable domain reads DGGITQSPKYLFRKEGQNVTLSCEQNLNHDAMYWYRQDPGQGLRLIYYSQIVNDFQKGDIAEGYSVSREKKESFPLTVTSAQKNPTAFYLCASSVRQGQGEQYFGPGTRLTVT.

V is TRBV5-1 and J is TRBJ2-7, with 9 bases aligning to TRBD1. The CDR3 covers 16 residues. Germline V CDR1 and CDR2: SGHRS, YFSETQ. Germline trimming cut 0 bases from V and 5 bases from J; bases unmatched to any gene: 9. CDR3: CASSLAGQGNRDEQYF. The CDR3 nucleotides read TGCGCCAGCAGCTTGGCGGGACAGGGTAATAGGGACGAGCAGTACTTC.

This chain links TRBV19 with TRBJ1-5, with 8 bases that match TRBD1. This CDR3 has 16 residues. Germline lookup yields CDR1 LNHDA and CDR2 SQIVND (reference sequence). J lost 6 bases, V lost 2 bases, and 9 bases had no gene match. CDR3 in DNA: TGTGCCAGTAGTATAATCACGACAGGGGTAATTCAGCCCCAGCATTTT. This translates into CASSIITTGVIQPQHF.

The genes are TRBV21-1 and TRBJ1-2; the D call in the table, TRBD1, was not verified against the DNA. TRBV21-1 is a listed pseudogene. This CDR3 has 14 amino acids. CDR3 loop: CASSKEEPGYGYTF. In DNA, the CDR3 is TGTGCCAGCAGCAAAGAAGAGCCAGGCTATGGCTACACCTTC.

The CDR3 coding sequence is TGTGCCATCAGTGACCGGGACCGACGAAACACCATATATTTT. As protein: CAISDRDRRNTIYF. J is TRBJ1-3 and V is TRBV10-3; D may be TRBD1 (5 bases). Trimming took 3 bases from V and 5 from J, leaving 11 bases between them. Germline V gene lookup returns CDR1 ENHRY and CDR2 SYGVKD. CDR3 length: 14 residues.

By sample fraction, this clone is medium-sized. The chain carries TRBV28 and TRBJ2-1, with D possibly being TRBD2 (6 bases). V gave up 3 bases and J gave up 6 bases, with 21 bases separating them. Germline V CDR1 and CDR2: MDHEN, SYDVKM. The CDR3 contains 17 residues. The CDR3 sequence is CASSLEFSGGTGNEQFF. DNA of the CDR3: TGTGCCAGCAGTTTGGAATTCAGCGGCGGGACGGGCAATGAGCAGTTCTTC.

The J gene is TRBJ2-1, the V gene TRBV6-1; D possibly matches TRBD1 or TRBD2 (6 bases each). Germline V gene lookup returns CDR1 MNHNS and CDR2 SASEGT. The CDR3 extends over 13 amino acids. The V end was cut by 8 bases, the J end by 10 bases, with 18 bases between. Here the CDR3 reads CASGRTGAWEQFF. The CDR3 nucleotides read TGTGCCAGCGGGCGGACGGGGGCATGGGAGCAGTTCTTC.

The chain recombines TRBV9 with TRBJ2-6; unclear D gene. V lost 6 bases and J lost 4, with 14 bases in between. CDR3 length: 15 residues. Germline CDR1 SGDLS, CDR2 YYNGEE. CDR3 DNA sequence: TGTGCCAGCACTGGGCCCAACGAGGGGGCCAACGTCCTGACTTTC. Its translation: CASTGPNEGANVLTF.

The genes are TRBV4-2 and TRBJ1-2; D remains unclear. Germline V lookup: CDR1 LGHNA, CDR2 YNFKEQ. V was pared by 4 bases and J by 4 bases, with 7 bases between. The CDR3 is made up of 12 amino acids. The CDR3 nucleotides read TGTGCCAGCAGCCGGGAAAGCTATGGCTACACCTTC. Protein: CASSRESYGYTF.

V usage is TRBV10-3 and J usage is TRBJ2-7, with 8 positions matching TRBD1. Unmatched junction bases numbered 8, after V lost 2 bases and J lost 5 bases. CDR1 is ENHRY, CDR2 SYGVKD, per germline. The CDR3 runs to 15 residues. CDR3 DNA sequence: TGTGCCATCAGTGAGCCAAGGACAGGGTCGAACGAGCAGTACTTC. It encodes CAISEPRTGSNEQYF.

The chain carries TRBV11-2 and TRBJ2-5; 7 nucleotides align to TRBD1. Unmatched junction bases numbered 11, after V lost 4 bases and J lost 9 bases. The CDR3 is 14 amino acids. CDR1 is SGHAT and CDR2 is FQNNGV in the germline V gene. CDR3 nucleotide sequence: TGTGCCAGCAGCTCTCCCCCACAGGGGCCCGCCCAGTACTTC. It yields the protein CASSSPPQGPAQYF.

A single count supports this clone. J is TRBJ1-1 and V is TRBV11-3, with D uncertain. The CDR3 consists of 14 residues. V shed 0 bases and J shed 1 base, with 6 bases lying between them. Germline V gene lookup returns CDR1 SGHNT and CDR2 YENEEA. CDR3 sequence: CASSLEAGNTEAFF. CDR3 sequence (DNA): TGTGCCAGCAGCTTAGAGGCAGGGAACACTGAAGCTTTCTTT.

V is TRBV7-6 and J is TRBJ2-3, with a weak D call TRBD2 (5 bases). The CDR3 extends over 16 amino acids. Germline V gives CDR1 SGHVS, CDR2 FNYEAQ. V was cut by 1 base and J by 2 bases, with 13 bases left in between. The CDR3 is CASSLGGGGDTDTQYF. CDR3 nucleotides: TGTGCCAGCAGCTTAGGTGGCGGAGGCGACACAGATACGCAGTATTTT.